The 24 T cell receptor beta chains below all came from one sample that was sequenced in a study of T-cell memory formation after mild COVID-19. TCRdb ran MiXCR on the 5' RACE reads and lists one entry per CDR3 protein. This table has 140,000 or so distinct CDR3 sequences, about a fifth appearing once. The source material was PBMCs or a T cell subset sorted from them (not recorded which). The receptors here all came from an adult woman who had mild COVID-19 (a few samples of this study predate the infection). Cell type and time point are not known.

The V call is TRBV7-2, the J call TRBJ2-5; D is unresolved. The CDR3 has 13 amino acids. V was shortened by 5 bases and J by 4 bases, with 11 bases between the two germline ends. Germline CDR1 and CDR2: SGHTA and FQGNSA. The DNA for the CDR3 is TGTGCCAGCAGCCACCAGAGTGGAGAGACCCAGTACTTC. Its translation is CASSHQSGETQYF.

This clonotype has just one count. The V and J genes are TRBV20-1 and TRBJ1-6; 7 nucleotides align to TRBD1. The CDR3 length is 15 residues. V shed 3 bases, J shed 8 bases, and the junction held 10 bases outside the gene matches. Germline V gene lookup returns CDR1 DFQATT and CDR2 SNEGSKA (reference sequence). The chain's CDR3 is CSAREGGTAYSPLHF. In DNA form, the CDR3 reads TGCAGTGCTAGGGAAGGGGGGACAGCCTATTCACCCCTCCACTTT.

The sample holds a few counts of this clonotype. This sequence joins TRBV20-1 and TRBJ1-1; unclear D gene. Trimming removed 0 bases at V and 5 bases at J, with 16 bases between. CDR3 length: 15 residues. Germline V gene lookup returns CDR1 DFQATT and CDR2 SNEGSKA (reference sequence). The CDR3 region is CSARDLLRDETEAFF. In DNA form, the CDR3 reads TGCAGTGCTAGAGACCTCCTCCGGGATGAGACTGAAGCTTTCTTT.

The chain's CDR3 is CASSSRAQGAYEQYF. CDR3 bases: TGTGCCAGCAGCTCGAGAGCACAGGGGGCCTACGAGCAGTACTTC. The chain has TRBV14 and TRBJ2-7, with 8 bases aligning to TRBD1. The CDR3 has 15 amino acids. CDR1 SGHDN and CDR2 FVKESK come from the germline V gene. After removal of 5 bases from V and 2 bases from J, the junction contained 8 bases not matched to a gene.

A few counts support this clonotype. The chain combines TRBV5-1 with TRBJ2-7, with 7 bases matching TRBD2. Looked up from germline, CDR1 is SGHRS and CDR2 is YFSETQ. The junction had 9 bases not matched to a gene; V was cut back by 6 bases and J by 3 bases. This CDR3 contains 14 residues. CDR3 loop: CASTIVPGGYEQYF. CDR3 bases: TGCGCCAGCACAATAGTCCCGGGAGGCTACGAGCAGTACTTC.

This clonotype was found a few times. This rearrangement joins TRBV7-2 to TRBJ1-2; no firm D call. Trimming pared 3 bases from V and 3 bases from J, leaving 17 bases between. Germline loops: CDR1 SGHTA, CDR2 FQGNSA. The CDR3 covers 16 residues. In DNA form, the CDR3 reads TGTGCCAGCAGCTTTTCCTTACGAGCAGGCTACTATGGCTACACCTTC. Protein product: CASSFSLRAGYYGYTF.

This clonotype showed up just a few times. This chain connects TRBV5-5 to TRBJ2-4; 7 bases agree with TRBD2. CDR3 length equals 13 residues. The junction had 7 bases not matched to a gene; V was cut back by 4 bases and J by 9 bases. Germline V gives CDR1 SGHKS, CDR2 YYEKEE (reference sequence). The CDR3 DNA reads TGTGCCAGCAGCCTGGAATGGGGGGGCATTCAGTACTTC. This encodes CASSLEWGGIQYF. Supplemented by reference TRBV5-5 and TRBJ2-4, the full variable domain reads DAGVTQSPTHLIKTRGQQVTLRCSPISGHKSVSWYQQVLGQGPQFIFQYYEKEERGRGNFPDRFSARQFPNYSSELNVNALLLGDSALYLCASSLEWGGIQYFGAGTRLSVL.

The chain combines TRBV20-1 with TRBJ2-3, with 10 bases aligning to TRBD1. The V segment lost 4 bases and the J segment 5 bases; nucleotides outside the gene matches: 6. The CDR3 is 14 residues long. The V gene's germline CDR1 is DFQATT and CDR2 SNEGSKA (reference sequence). The chain's CDR3 is CSAIRGQGQDTQYF. In DNA form, the CDR3 reads TGCAGTGCTATCAGGGGACAGGGGCAAGATACGCAGTATTTT.

CDR3 in amino acids: CASRGGDRKNIQYF. The CDR3 DNA reads TGTGCCAGCAGGGGGGGGGACCGCAAAAACATTCAGTACTTC. V gene TRBV6-6 combines with J gene TRBJ2-4, with 7 bases lining up with TRBD2. CDR1 and CDR2 (germline): MNHNY, SVGAGI (reference sequence). V lost 6 bases and J lost 3; bases outside the gene matches: 5. This CDR3 spans 14 amino acids.

The gene calls are TRBV5-5 and TRBJ2-1; D remains unclear. Trimming shortened V by 1 base and J by 10 bases, and 18 bases separated the two germline ends. This CDR3 spans 15 amino acids. The V gene's germline CDR1 is SGHKS and CDR2 YYEKEE (reference sequence). CDR3: CASSLLVIAMGEQFF. The CDR3 region has the DNA TGTGCCAGCAGCTTGCTCGTTATAGCTATGGGGGAGCAGTTCTTC.

This clonotype has more than one count but fewer than ten. The J gene is TRBJ2-5, the V gene TRBV3-1, with 7 bases that match TRBD2. This CDR3 comprises 14 residues. Per the germline V gene, CDR1 is LGHDT and CDR2 is YNNKEL (reference sequence). After removal of 4 bases from V and 5 bases from J, the junction contained 7 bases not matched to a gene. The CDR3 nucleotides are TGTGCCAGCAGCCTCAGGACTAGAGGGGAGACCCAGTACTTC. It yields the protein CASSLRTRGETQYF.

J is TRBJ2-7 and V is TRBV27, with a possible D match to TRBD1 (6 bases). Trimming stripped 6 bases from V and 5 bases from J, with 20 bases between. CDR1 MNHEY and CDR2 SMNVEV come from the germline V gene (reference sequence). The CDR3 has 15 residues. This CDR3 is CASRLTGPRSHEQYF. The CDR3 nucleotides read TGTGCCAGCAGGCTGACAGGCCCCCGAAGCCACGAGCAGTACTTC.

In its sample, this clonotype was seen a few times. The genes are TRBV3-1 and TRBJ1-1, with D maybe TRBD1 (5 bases). This CDR3 is 15 amino acids long. V was shortened by 5 bases and J by 2 bases, with 15 bases between the two germline ends. Germline CDR1 and CDR2: LGHDT and YNNKEL (reference sequence). DNA for the CDR3: TGTGCCAGCAGCTCGAGGAGGGGCAGTAACACTGAAGCTTTCTTT. Its translation is CASSSRRGSNTEAFF. Full variable domain (outside the CDR3, taken from reference TRBV3-1 and TRBJ1-1): DTAVSQTPKYLVTQMGNDKSIKCEQNLGHDTMYWYKQDSKKFLKIMFSYNNKELIINETVPNRFSPKSPDKAHLNLHINSLELGDSAVYFCASSSRRGSNTEAFFGQGTRLTVV.

This clonotype came up a few times. The chain joins TRBV5-1 to TRBJ2-1; D unclear. Per germline, CDR1 SGHRS and CDR2 YFSETQ. Trimming left V 3 bases short and J 8 bases short, with 15 bases between. The CDR3 is made up of 14 amino acids. CDR3 sequence reads: CASSSTHPGDEQFF. CDR3 in DNA: TGCGCCAGCAGCTCCACCCATCCTGGGGATGAGCAGTTCTTC. The whole variable domain, remainder taken from reference TRBV5-1 and TRBJ2-1, is KAGVTQTPRYLIKTRGQQVTLSCSPISGHRSVSWYQQTPGQGLQFLFEYFSETQRNKGNFPGRFSGRQFSNSRSEMNVSTLELGDSALYLCASSSTHPGDEQFFGPGTRLTVL.

This sequence joins TRBV6-5 and TRBJ2-7, with 10 nucleotides matching TRBD1. The length of the CDR3 is 15 residues. CDR1 and CDR2 (germline): MNHEY, SVGAGI. V lost 4 bases, J lost 2 bases, and 5 bases stayed unmatched. CDR3 sequence: CASSSLGQGAYEQYF. CDR3 nucleotides: TGTGCCAGCAGTTCTTTAGGACAGGGGGCCTACGAGCAGTACTTC.

This clonotype was seen more than once but under ten times. A junction boundary mismatches the germline segment, possibly from a read error. The rearrangement uses TRBV7-7 and TRBJ2-2; 7 nucleotides match TRBD1. Per the germline V gene, CDR1 is SSHAT and CDR2 is FNYEAQ (reference sequence). The CDR3 runs to 14 residues. CDR3 DNA sequence: TGTGCTAGCAGCTTGACAGGGTTCACCGGGGAGCTGTTTTTT. Amino acids: CASSLTGFTGELFF. Together with reference TRBV7-7 and TRBJ2-2, the CDR3 gives the full variable domain: GAGVSQSPRYKVTKRGQDVTLRCDPISSHATLYWYQQALGQGPEFLTYFNYEAQPDKSGLPSDRFSAERPEGSISTLTIQRTEQRDSAMYRCASSLTGFTGELFFGEGSRLTVL.

V gene TRBV27 combines with J gene TRBJ1-2; TRBD1 might be the D (6 bases). CDR3 length: 13 amino acids. Trimming removed 5 bases from V and 8 bases from J, with 15 bases in between. Germline CDR1 MNHEY, CDR2 SMNVEV (reference sequence). CDR3 region: CASSRTGRGGYTF. The CDR3 bases are TGTGCCAGCAGTAGAACAGGGAGGGGGGGCTACACCTTC.

This clonotype was recorded a few times. This rearrangement joins TRBV6-1 to TRBJ1-1; D is undetermined. This CDR3 region has 13 residues. Trimming shortened V by 3 bases and J by 1 base, and 6 bases separated the two germline ends. Germline CDR1 is MNHNS and CDR2 is SASEGT. The CDR3 region is CASSEPGNTEAFF. The CDR3, as DNA: TGTGCCAGCAGTGAGCCCGGGAACACTGAAGCTTTCTTT.

This clonotype was seen more than once but under ten times. CDR3 sequence (DNA): TGTGCCAGCAGCCACGATAGGGACTCTGAGCAGTTCTTC. It is translated as CASSHDRDSEQFF. The chain is built from TRBV3-1 and TRBJ2-1; TRBD2 might be the D (6 bases). V was trimmed by 3 bases and J by 9 bases, leaving 12 bases between them. The CDR3 is made up of 13 amino acids. Per germline, CDR1 LGHDT and CDR2 YNNKEL (reference sequence).

This clonotype was counted between two and nine times. This chain connects TRBV6-5 to TRBJ1-4; the D gene is possibly TRBD1 (6 bases). V shed 6 bases and J shed 5 bases, with 16 bases lying between them. The CDR3 length is 15 residues. CDR1 MNHEY and CDR2 SVGAGI come from the germline V gene. CDR3 region: CASRDYRELNEKLFF. The CDR3 nucleotides are TGTGCCAGCAGGGACTACAGGGAGTTAAATGAAAAACTGTTTTTT.

The chain recombines TRBV18 with TRBJ1-5; the D gene is possibly TRBD1 (5 bases). The CDR3 totals 15 residues. Trimming pared 4 bases from V and 1 base from J, leaving 11 bases between. Germline V gene sequence: CDR1 KGHSH, CDR2 LQKENI. The CDR3 loop is CASSLPGGSNQPQHF. The DNA for the CDR3 is TGTGCCAGCTCACTTCCCGGGGGGAGCAATCAGCCCCAGCATTTT.

This chain links TRBV7-9 with TRBJ1-5; D is perhaps TRBD1 (5 bases). Germline loops: CDR1 SEHNR, CDR2 FQNEAQ (reference sequence). Trimming took off 2 bases at V and 7 bases at J, with 15 bases between the two ends. The length of the CDR3 is 15 residues. The CDR3 nucleotides are TGTGCCAGCAGCTTATGGGGGGAACAGGTCCAGCCCCAGCATTTT. Translated, it gives CASSLWGEQVQPQHF.

CDR3 in DNA: TGTGCCAGCTCACCAGAGAACGGGCCCTACGAGCAGTACTTC. It is translated as CASSPENGPYEQYF. The chain couples TRBV18 to TRBJ2-7; D unclear. V was cut by 2 bases and J by 2 bases, with 10 bases left in between. Germline CDR1 is KGHSH and CDR2 is LQKENI. This CDR3 has 14 amino acids. The whole variable domain, remainder taken from reference TRBV18 and TRBJ2-7, is NAGVMQNPRHLVRRRGQEARLRCSPMKGHSHVYWYRQLPEEGLKFMVYLQKENIIDESGMPKERFSAEFPKEGPSILRIQQVVRGDSAAYFCASSPENGPYEQYFGPGTRLTVT.

The chain uses TRBV4-2 and TRBJ2-1; D might be TRBD2 (5 bases). This CDR3 comprises 17 residues. Trimming cost V 4 bases and J 0 bases, with 16 bases left between them. Looked up from germline, CDR1 is LGHNA and CDR2 is YNFKEQ. The CDR3 region is CASSPEIEGSSYNEQFF. The CDR3 region has the DNA TGTGCCAGCAGCCCCGAAATAGAGGGCAGCTCCTACAATGAGCAGTTCTTC.